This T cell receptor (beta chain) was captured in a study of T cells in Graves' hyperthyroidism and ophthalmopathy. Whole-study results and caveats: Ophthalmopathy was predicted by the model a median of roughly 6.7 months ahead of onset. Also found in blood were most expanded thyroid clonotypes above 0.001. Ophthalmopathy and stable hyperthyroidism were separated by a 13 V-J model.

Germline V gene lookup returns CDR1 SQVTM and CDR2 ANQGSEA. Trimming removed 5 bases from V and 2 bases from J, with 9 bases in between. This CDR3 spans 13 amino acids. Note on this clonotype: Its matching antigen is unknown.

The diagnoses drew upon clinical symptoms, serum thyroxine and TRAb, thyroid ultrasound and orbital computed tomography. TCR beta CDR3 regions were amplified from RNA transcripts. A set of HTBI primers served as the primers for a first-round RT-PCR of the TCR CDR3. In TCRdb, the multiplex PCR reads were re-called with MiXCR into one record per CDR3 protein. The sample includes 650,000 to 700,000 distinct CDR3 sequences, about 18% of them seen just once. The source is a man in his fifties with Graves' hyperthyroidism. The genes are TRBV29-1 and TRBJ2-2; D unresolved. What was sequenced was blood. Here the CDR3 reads CSVLSGNTGELFF. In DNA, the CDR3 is TGCAGCGTTCTGTCCGGCAACACCGGGGAGCTGTTTTTT.